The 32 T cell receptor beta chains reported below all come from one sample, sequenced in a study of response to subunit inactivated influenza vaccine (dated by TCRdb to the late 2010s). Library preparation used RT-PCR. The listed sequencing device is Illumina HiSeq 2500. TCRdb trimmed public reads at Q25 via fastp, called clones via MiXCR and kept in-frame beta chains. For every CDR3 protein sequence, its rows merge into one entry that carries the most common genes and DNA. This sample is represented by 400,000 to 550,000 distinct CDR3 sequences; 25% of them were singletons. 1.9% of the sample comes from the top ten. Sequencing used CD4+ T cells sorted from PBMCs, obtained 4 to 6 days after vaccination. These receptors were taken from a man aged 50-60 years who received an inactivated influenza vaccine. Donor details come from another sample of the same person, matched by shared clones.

The CDR3 bases are TGCAGTGCCAGCCCAAAAGCGGGAGTAGGAGGGCAGTACTTC. This sequence encodes CSASPKAGVGGQYF. This sequence joins TRBV20-1 and TRBJ2-7; 8 positions agree with TRBD2. Looked up from germline, CDR1 is DFQATT and CDR2 is SNEGSKA (reference sequence). V was clipped by 6 bases and J by 9 bases; unmatched bases: 16. This CDR3 has 14 residues.

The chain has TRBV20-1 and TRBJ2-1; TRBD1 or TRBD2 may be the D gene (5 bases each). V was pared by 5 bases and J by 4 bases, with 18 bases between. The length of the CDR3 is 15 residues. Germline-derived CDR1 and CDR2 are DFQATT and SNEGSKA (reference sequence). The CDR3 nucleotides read TGCAGTGCTGGAAGTGCCGGGACCGAGTACAATGAGCAGTTCTTC. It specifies CSAGSAGTEYNEQFF.

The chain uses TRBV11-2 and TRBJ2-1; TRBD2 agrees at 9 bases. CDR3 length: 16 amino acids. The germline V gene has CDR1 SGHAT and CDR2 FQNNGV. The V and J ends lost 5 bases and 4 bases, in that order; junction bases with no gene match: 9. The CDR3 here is CASSAPLAGLYNEQFF. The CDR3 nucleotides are TGTGCCAGCAGCGCCCCACTAGCGGGCCTTTACAATGAGCAGTTCTTC.

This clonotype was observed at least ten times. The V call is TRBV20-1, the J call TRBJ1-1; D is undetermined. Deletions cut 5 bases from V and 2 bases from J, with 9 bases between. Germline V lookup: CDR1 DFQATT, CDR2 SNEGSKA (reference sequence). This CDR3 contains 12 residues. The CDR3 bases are TGCAGTGCTGGGCGTAGAAACACTGAAGCTTTCTTT. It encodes CSAGRRNTEAFF.

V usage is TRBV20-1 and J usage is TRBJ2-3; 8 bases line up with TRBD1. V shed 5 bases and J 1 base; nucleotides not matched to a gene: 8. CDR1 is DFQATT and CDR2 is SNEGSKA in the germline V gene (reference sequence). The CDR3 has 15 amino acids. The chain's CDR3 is CSALDRGSGTDTQYF. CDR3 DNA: TGCAGTGCTCTAGACAGGGGCTCAGGCACAGATACGCAGTATTTT.

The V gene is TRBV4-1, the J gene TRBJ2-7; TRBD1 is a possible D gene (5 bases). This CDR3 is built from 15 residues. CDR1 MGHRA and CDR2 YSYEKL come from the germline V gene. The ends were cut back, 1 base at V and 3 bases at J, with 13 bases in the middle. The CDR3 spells CASSQGGQSNYEQYF. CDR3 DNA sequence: TGCGCCAGCAGCCAAGGGGGCCAGTCGAACTACGAGCAGTACTTC.

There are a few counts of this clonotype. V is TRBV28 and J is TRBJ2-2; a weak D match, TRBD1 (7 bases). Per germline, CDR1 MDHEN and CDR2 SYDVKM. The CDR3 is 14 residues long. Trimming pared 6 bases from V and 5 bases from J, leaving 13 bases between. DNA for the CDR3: TGTGCCAGCAGGGAACAGGGGAGGACCGGGGAGCTGTTTTTT. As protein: CASREQGRTGELFF. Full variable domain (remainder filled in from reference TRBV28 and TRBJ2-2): DVKVTQSSRYLVKRTGEKVFLECVQDMDHENMFWYRQDPGLGLRLIYFSYDVKMKEKGDIPEGYSVSREKKERFSLILESASTNQTSMYLCASREQGRTGELFFGEGSRLTVL.

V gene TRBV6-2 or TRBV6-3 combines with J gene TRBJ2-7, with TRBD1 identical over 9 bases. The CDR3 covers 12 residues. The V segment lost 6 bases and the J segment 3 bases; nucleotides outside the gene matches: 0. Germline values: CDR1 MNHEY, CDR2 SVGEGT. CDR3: CASRTGGYEQYF. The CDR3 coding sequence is TGTGCCAGCAGGACAGGGGGCTACGAGCAGTACTTC.

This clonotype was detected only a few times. Here the CDR3 DNA reads TGCAGCGTATCGACAGGGCAAAATTCACCCCTCCACTTT. Protein product: CSVSTGQNSPLHF. This chain uses TRBV29-1 with TRBJ1-6; TRBD1 matches 7 bases. Trimming at V came to 6 bases and at J to 7 bases, leaving 6 bases not matched to a gene. The CDR3 is 13 residues long. CDR1 and CDR2 from the germline V gene are SQVTM and ANQGSEA.

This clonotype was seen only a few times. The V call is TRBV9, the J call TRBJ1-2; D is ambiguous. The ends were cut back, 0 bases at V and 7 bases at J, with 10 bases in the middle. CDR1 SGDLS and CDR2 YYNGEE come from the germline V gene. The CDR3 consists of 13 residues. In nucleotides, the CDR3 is TGTGCCAGCAGCGTAGCCGACAAGGCTGGCTACACCTTC. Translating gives CASSVADKAGYTF.

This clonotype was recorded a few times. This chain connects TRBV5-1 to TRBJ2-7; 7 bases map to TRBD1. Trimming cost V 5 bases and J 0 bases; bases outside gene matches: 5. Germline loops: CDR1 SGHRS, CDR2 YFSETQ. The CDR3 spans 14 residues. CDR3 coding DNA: TGCGCCAGCAGTCCAGGGGACAGCTCCTACGAGCAGTACTTC. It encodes CASSPGDSSYEQYF.

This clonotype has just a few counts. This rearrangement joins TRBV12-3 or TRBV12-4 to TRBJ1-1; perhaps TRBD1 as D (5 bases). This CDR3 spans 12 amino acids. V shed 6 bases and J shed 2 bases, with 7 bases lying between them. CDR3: CASRRTNTEAFF. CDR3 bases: TGTGCCAGCAGACGGACAAACACTGAAGCTTTCTTT.

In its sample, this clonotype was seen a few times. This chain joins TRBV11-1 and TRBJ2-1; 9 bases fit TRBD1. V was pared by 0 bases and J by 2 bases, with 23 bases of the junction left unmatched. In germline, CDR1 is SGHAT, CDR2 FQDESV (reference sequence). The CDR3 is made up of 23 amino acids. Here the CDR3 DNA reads TGTGCCAGCAGCTTAGCTTCCGGGACAGGGTGGTTCGTTGCGGGGAGGACCTACAATGAGCAGTTCTTC. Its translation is CASSLASGTGWFVAGRTYNEQFF. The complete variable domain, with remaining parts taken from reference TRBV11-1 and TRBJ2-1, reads EAEVAQSPRYKITEKSQAVAFWCDPISGHATLYWYRQILGQGPELLVQFQDESVVDDSQLPKDRFSAERLKGVDSTLKIQPAELGDSAMYLCASSLASGTGWFVAGRTYNEQFFGPGTRLTVL.

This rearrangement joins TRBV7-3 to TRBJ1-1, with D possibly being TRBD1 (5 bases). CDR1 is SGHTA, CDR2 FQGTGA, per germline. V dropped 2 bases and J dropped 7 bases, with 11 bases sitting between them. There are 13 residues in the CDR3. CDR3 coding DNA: TGTGCCAGCAGCTTACAGGGTGGGTTTGAAGCTTTCTTT. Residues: CASSLQGGFEAFF.

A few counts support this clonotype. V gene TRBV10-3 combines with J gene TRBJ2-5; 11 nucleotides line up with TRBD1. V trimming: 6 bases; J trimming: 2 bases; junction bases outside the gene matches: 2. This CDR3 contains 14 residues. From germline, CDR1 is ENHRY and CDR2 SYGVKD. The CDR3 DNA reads TGTGCCATCAGCGGACAGGGGGCTCAAGAGACCCAGTACTTC. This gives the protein CAISGQGAQETQYF.

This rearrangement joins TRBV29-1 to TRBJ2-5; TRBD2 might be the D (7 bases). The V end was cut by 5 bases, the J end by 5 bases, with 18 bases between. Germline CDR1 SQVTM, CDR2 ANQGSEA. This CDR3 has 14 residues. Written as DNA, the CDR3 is TGCAGCGTTCACCTCGGGGGGCGGAGGGAGACCCAGTACTTC. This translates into CSVHLGGRRETQYF.

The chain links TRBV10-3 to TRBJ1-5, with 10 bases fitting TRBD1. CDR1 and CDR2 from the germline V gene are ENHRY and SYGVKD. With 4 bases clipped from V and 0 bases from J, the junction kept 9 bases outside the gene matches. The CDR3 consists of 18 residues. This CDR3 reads CAISGDRGATDSNQPQHF. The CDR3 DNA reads TGTGCCATCAGTGGGGACAGGGGAGCAACGGATAGCAATCAGCCCCAGCATTTT.

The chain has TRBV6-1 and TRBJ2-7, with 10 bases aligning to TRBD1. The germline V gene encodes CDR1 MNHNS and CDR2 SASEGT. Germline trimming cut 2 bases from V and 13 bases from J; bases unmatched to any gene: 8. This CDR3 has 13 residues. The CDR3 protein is CASSERVRDRGYF. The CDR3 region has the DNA TGTGCCAGCAGTGAAAGGGTTCGGGACAGGGGTTACTTC.

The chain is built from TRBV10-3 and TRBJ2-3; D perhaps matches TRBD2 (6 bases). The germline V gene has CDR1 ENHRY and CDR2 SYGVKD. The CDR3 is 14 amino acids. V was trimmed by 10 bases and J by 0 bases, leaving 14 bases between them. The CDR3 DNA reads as TGTGCCACCGGGACTCCCCTTAGCACAGATACGCAGTATTTT. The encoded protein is CATGTPLSTDTQYF.

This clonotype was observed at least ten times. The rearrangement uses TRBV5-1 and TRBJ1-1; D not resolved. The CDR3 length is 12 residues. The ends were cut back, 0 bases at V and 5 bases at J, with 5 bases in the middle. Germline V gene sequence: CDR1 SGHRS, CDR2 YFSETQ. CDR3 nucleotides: TGCGCCAGCAGCTTGGGCAGTACTGAAGCTTTCTTT. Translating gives CASSLGSTEAFF.

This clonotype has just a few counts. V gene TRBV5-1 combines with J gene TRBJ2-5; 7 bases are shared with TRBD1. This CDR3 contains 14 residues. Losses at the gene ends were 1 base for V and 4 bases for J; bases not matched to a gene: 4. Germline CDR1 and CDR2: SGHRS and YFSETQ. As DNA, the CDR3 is TGCGCCAGCAGCTTGACAGGGGTGGGAGAGACCCAGTACTTC. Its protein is CASSLTGVGETQYF.

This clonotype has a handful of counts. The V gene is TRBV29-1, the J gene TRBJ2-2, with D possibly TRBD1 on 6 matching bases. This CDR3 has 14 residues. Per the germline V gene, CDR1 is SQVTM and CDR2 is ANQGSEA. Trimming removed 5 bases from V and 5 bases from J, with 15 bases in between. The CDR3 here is CSVIPGTPTGELFF. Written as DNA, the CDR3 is TGCAGCGTTATTCCCGGGACACCTACCGGGGAGCTGTTTTTT.

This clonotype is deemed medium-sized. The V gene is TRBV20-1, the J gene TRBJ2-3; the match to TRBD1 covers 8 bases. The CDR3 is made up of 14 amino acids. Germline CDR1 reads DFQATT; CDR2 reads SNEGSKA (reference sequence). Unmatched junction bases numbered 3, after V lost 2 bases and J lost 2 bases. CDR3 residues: CSARRTGITDTQYF. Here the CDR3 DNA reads TGCAGTGCTAGAAGGACAGGGATCACAGATACGCAGTATTTT.

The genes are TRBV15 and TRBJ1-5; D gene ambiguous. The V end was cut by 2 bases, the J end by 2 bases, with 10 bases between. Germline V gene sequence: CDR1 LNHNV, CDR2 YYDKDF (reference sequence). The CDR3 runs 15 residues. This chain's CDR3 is CATSRFITGNQPQHF. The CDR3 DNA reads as TGTGCCACCAGCAGATTTATTACGGGCAATCAGCCCCAGCATTTT. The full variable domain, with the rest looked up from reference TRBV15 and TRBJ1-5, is DAMVIQNPRYQVTQFGKPVTLSCSQTLNHNVMYWYQQKSSQAPKLLFHYYDKDFNNEADTPDNFQSRRPNTSFCFLDIRSPGLGDTAMYLCATSRFITGNQPQHFGDGTRLSIL.

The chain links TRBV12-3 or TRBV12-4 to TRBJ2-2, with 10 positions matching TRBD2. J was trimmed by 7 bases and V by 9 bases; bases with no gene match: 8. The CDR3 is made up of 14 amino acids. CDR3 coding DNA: TGTGCCAGTACCGGGACTAGCGTCATCGGGGAGCTGTTTTTT. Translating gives CASTGTSVIGELFF.

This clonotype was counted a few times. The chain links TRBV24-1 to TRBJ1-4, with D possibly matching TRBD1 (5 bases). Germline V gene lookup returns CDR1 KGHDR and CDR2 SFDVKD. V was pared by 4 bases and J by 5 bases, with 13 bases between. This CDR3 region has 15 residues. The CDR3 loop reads CATSDPGRGNEKLFF. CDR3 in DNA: TGTGCCACCAGTGACCCGGGACGAGGGAATGAAAAACTGTTTTTT.

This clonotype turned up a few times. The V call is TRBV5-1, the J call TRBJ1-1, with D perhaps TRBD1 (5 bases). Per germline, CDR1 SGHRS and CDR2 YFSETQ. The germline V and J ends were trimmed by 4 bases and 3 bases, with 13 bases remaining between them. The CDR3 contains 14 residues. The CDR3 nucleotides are TGCGCCAGCAGCAGCCCGCGAGGGGACACTGAAGCTTTCTTT. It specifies CASSSPRGDTEAFF.

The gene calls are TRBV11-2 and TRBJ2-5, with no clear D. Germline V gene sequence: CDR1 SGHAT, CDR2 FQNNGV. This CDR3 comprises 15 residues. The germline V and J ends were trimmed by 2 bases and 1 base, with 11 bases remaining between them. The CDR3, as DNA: TGTGCCAGCAGCTTATTATCGGGCTCCCAAGAGACCCAGTACTTC. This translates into CASSLLSGSQETQYF.

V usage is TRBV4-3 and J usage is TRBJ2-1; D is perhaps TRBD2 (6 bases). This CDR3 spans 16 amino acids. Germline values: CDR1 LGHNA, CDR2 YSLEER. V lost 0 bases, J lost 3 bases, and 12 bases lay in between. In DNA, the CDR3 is TGCGCCAGCAGCCAAGAGACGGGGGTCCTCTACAATGAGCAGTTCTTC. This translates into CASSQETGVLYNEQFF.

DNA for the CDR3: TGTGCCAGCAGCGACAGTCAGCCCCAGCATTTT. It translates to CASSDSQPQHF. The V call is TRBV12-3 or TRBV12-4, the J call TRBJ1-5; perhaps TRBD1 as D (5 bases). The V and J ends lost 6 bases and 6 bases respectively, with 6 bases between them. The CDR3 is made up of 11 amino acids.

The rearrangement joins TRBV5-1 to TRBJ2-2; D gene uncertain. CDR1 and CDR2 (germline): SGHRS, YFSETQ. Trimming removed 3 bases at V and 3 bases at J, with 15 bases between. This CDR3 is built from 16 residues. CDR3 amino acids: CASSSRGSPDTGELFF. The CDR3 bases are TGCGCCAGCAGCTCCCGCGGTAGCCCGGACACCGGGGAGCTGTTTTTT.

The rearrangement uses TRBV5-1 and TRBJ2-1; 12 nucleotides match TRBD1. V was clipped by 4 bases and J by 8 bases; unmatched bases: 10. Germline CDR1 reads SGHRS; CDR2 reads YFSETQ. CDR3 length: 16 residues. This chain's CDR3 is CASSGPGQGAFYEQFF. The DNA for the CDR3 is TGCGCCAGCAGCGGGCCGGGACAGGGGGCATTTTATGAGCAGTTCTTC. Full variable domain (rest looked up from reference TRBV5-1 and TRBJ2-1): KAGVTQTPRYLIKTRGQQVTLSCSPISGHRSVSWYQQTPGQGLQFLFEYFSETQRNKGNFPGRFSGRQFSNSRSEMNVSTLELGDSALYLCASSGPGQGAFYEQFFGPGTRLTVL.